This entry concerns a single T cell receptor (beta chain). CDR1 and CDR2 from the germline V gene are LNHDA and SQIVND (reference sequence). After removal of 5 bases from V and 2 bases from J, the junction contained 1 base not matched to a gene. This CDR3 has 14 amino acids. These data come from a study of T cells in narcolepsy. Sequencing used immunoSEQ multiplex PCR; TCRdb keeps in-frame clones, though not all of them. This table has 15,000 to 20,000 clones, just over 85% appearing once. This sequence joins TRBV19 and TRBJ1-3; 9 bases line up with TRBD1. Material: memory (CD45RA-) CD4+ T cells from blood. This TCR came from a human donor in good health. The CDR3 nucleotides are TGTGCCAGTAGTCGGACAGGGGCTGGAAACACCATATATTTT. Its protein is CASSRTGAGNTIYF.